The rows below give T cell receptor beta chains drawn from one sample of a study of monozygotic twins with inflammatory bowel disease. TCRdb reprocessed the 5' RACE reads and keeps a single row for each CDR3 protein, giving no DNA. Its table lists approximately 400,000 distinct CDR3 sequences. The sample taken for sequencing was blood. The receptors stem from a human donor with ulcerative colitis or Crohn's disease, or a healthy co-twin of an affected twin (not recorded which). Each CDR3 is given with its conserved first and last residue. Fields, in order: V gene, J gene, CDR3 protein.

V: TRBV4-2
J: TRBJ1-6
CDR3: CASSQENPGDNSPLHF

V: TRBV5-1
J: TRBJ2-3
CDR3: CASTRDRFKDTQYF

V: TRBV7-2
J: TRBJ2-1
CDR3: CASSLSSPSGYNEQFF

V: TRBV20-1
J: TRBJ2-3
CDR3: CSAASGGPTDTQYF

V: TRBV7-2
J: TRBJ1-1
CDR3: CASSTRQAYNTEAFF

V: TRBV12-3/TRBV12-4
J: TRBJ1-5
CDR3: CASSLGNADRTHF

V: TRBV19
J: TRBJ2-7
CDR3: CASSKVLDGTYEQYF

V: TRBV2
J: TRBJ2-1
CDR3: CASSPEADSRRFF

V: TRBV5-1
J: TRBJ1-2
CDR3: CASSSVQGSYGYTF

V: TRBV7-9
J: TRBJ2-2
CDR3: CASSLVGPGELFF

V: TRBV7-3
J: TRBJ2-3
CDR3: CASRTGVADTQYF

V: TRBV4-1
J: TRBJ1-1
CDR3: CASSLVTGGGLNTEAFF

V: TRBV3-1
J: TRBJ1-4
CDR3: CASSRDSTGEKLFF

V: TRBV12-3/TRBV12-4
J: TRBJ1-2
CDR3: CASSSIKGTGNYGYTF

V: TRBV24-1
J: TRBJ2-5
CDR3: CATSDTGRQETQYF

V: TRBV11-2
J: TRBJ1-5
CDR3: CASSLYSSNQPQHF

V: TRBV7-9
J: TRBJ1-6
CDR3: CASSRRTGANSPLHF

V: TRBV5-6
J: TRBJ2-7
CDR3: CASSGGTLWSHEQYF

V: TRBV27
J: TRBJ1-2
CDR3: CASSPDRPVVPNYGYTF

V: TRBV12-3/TRBV12-4
J: TRBJ1-2
CDR3: CASSLYQEDGYTF

V: TRBV5-1
J: TRBJ1-1
CDR3: CASSLFGPRTMNTEAFF

V: TRBV6-2/TRBV6-3
J: TRBJ2-7
CDR3: CASSDPAGMDSEQYF

V: TRBV5-6
J: TRBJ2-1
CDR3: CASSLSRDRPYNEQFF

V: TRBV7-3
J: TRBJ2-3
CDR3: CASSLANARSTDTQYF

V: TRBV7-9
J: TRBJ2-7
CDR3: CASSQQGDFSYEQYF

V: TRBV7-3
J: TRBJ1-1
CDR3: CASSARQGGTEAFF

V: TRBV13
J: TRBJ2-1
CDR3: CASSLGGQGISHEQFF

V: TRBV6-5
J: TRBJ2-2
CDR3: CASSKDGELFF

V: TRBV6-5
J: TRBJ1-6
CDR3: CASSTQSDSPLHF

V: TRBV5-1
J: TRBJ2-5
CDR3: CASSWTSGGARETQYF

V: TRBV19
J: TRBJ1-2
CDR3: CASSPNRTPNYGYTF

V: TRBV9
J: TRBJ2-5
CDR3: CASSATGMEETQYF

V: TRBV5-1
J: TRBJ2-1
CDR3: CASSFLHRGAHEQFF